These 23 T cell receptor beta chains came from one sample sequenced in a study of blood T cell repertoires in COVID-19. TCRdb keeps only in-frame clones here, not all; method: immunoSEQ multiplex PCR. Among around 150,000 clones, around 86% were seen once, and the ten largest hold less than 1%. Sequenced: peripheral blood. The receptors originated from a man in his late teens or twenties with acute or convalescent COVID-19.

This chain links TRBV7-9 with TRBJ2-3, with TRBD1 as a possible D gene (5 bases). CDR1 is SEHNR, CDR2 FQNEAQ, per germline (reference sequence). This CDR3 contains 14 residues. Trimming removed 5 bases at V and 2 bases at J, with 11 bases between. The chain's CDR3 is CASSVDSLTDTQYF. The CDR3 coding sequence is TGTGCCAGCAGCGTCGACAGCCTCACAGATACGCAGTATTTT.

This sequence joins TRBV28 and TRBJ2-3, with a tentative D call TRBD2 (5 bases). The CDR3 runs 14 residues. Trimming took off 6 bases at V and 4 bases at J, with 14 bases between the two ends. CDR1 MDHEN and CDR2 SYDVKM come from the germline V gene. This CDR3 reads CASSPRRAPDTQYF. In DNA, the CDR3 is TGTGCCAGCAGCCCGAGGCGGGCCCCAGATACGCAGTATTTT.

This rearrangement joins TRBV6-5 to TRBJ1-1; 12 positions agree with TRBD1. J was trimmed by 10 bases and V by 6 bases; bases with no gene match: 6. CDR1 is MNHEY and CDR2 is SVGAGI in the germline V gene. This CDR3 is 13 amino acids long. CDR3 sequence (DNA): TGTGCCAGCAGAGATCGGGACAGGGGGCCAGCTTTCTTT. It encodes CASRDRDRGPAFF.

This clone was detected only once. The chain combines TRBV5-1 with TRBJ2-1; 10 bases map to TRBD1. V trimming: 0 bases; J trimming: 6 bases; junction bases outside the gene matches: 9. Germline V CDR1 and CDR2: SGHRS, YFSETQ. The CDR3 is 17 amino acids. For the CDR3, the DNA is TGCGCCAGCAGCTTGGCCCTGACAGGGGGCCCCGGCAATGAGCAGTTCTTC. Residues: CASSLALTGGPGNEQFF.

Here the CDR3 reads CASTLPGSRGTGELFF. The DNA for the CDR3 is TGTGCCAGCACCCTCCCAGGGTCTAGGGGAACCGGGGAGCTGTTTTTT. The chain recombines TRBV2 with TRBJ2-2; perhaps TRBD1 as D (5 bases). Germline V gene data show CDR1 as SNHLY and CDR2 as FYNNEI. The CDR3 length is 16 residues. Trimming removed 7 bases from V and 5 bases from J, with 20 bases in between.

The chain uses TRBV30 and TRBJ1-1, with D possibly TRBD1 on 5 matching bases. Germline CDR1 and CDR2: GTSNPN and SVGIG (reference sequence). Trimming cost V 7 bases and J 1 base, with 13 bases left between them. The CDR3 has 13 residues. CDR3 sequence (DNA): TGTGCCTTAACCGTACAGGCGAACACTGAAGCTTTCTTT. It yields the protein CALTVQANTEAFF.

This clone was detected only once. CDR3 loop: CASSFSFGAGEPQETQYF. CDR3 coding DNA: TGTGCCAGCAGTTTTTCGTTCGGAGCGGGGGAACCCCAAGAGACCCAGTACTTC. The genes are TRBV28 and TRBJ2-5; 8 nucleotides line up with TRBD2. V gave up 3 bases and J gave up 1 base; unmatched junction bases: 13. CDR1 MDHEN and CDR2 SYDVKM come from the germline V gene. The CDR3 spans 18 residues.

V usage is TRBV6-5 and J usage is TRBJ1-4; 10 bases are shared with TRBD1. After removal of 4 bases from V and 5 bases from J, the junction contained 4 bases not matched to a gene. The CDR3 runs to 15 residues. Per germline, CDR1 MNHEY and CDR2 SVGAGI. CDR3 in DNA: TGTGCCAGCAGTTTCCAGACAGGGGGCAATGAAAAACTGTTTTTT. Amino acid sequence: CASSFQTGGNEKLFF.

The CDR3 reads CASSIYRSAYEQYF. CDR3 bases: TGTGCCAGCAGCATTTACAGGTCTGCCTACGAGCAGTACTTC. The chain employs TRBV5-8 and TRBJ2-7, with a tentative D call TRBD1 (5 bases). Trimming took 4 bases from V and 2 from J, leaving 13 bases between them. The germline gives CDR1 SGHTS, CDR2 YDEGEE. This CDR3 has 14 amino acids.

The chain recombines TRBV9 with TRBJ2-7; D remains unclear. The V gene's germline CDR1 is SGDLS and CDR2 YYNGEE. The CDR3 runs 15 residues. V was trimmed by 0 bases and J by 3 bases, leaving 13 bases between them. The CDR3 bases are TGTGCCAGCAGCGTAGGTGCAGAACGAATCTACGAGCAGTACTTC. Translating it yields CASSVGAERIYEQYF.

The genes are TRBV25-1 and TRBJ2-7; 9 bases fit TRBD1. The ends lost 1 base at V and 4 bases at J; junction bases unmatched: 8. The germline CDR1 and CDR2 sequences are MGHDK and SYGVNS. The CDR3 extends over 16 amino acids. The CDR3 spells CASSELDRGQVYEQYV. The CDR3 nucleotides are TGTGCCAGCAGTGAATTGGACAGGGGTCAGGTGTACGAGCAGTACGTC.

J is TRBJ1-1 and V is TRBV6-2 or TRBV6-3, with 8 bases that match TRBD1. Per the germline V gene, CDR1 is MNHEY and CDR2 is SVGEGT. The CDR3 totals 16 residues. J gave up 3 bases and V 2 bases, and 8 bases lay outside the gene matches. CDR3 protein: CASSYPGQGKYTEAFF. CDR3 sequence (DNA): TGTGCCAGCAGTTACCCAGGACAGGGCAAATACACTGAAGCTTTCTTT.

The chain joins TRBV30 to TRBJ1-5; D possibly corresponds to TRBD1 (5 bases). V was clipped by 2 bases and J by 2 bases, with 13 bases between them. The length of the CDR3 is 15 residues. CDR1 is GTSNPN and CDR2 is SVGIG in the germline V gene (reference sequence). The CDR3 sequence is CAWSPGTSGNQPQHF. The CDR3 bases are TGTGCCTGGAGTCCCGGGACTTCGGGCAATCAGCCCCAGCATTTT.

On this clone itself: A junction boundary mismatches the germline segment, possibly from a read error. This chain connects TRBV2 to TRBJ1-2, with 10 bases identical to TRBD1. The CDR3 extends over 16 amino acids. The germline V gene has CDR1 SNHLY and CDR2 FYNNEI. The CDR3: CASSEDRQGANYGYTF. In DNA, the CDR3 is TGTGCCAGCAGTGAAGACCGACAGGGGGCGAACTATGGTTACACCTTC.

The CDR3 nucleotides read TGTGCCAGCAGTTTCCAGGGAAGGACCGGGGAGCTGTTTTTT. This encodes CASSFQGRTGELFF. The chain links TRBV28 to TRBJ2-2; D possibly corresponds to TRBD1 (5 bases). With 3 bases removed from V and 5 bases from J, the gap between germline ends came to 10 bases. Looked up from germline, CDR1 is MDHEN and CDR2 is SYDVKM. The CDR3 has 14 amino acids.

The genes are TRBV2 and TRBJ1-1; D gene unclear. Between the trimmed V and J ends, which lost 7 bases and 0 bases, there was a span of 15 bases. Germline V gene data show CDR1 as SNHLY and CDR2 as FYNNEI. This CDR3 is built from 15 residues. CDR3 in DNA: TGTGCCAGCAAAGAGTACGGGATTATGAACACTGAAGCTTTCTTT. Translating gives CASKEYGIMNTEAFF.

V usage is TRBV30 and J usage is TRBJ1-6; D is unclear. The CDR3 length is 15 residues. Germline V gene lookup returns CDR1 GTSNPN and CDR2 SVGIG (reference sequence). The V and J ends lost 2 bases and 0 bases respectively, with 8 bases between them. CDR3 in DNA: TGTGCCTGGAGTCGGTGGAGCTCCTATAATTCACCCCTCCACTTT. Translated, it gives CAWSRWSSYNSPLHF.

CDR3 sequence: CASSPRTGGQETQYF. The CDR3 nucleotides read TGTGCCAGCAGCCCCCGGACAGGGGGCCAAGAGACCCAGTACTTC. The gene calls are TRBV14 and TRBJ2-5; 10 bases line up with TRBD1. The trim removed 4 bases at V and 1 base at J, leaving 3 bases unmatched. The germline V gene has CDR1 SGHDN and CDR2 FVKESK. This CDR3 has 15 amino acids.

CDR3 DNA: TGTGCCAGCAGTCATGGACTAGCGGGGCACAATGAGCAGTTCTTC. It codes for CASSHGLAGHNEQFF. The chain couples TRBV6-2 or TRBV6-3 to TRBJ2-1; 12 bases are a match to TRBD2. This CDR3 is 15 amino acids long. Germline V gene data show CDR1 as MNHEY and CDR2 as SVGEGT. V was clipped by 5 bases and J by 5 bases; unmatched bases: 4.

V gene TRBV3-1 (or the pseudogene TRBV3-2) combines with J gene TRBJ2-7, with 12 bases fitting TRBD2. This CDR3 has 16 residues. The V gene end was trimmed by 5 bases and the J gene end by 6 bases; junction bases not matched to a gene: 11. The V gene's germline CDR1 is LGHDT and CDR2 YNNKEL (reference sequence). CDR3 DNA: TGTGCCAGCAGCAACGGACTAGCGGGGAGGGCGGCCGAGCAGTACTTC. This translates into CASSNGLAGRAAEQYF.

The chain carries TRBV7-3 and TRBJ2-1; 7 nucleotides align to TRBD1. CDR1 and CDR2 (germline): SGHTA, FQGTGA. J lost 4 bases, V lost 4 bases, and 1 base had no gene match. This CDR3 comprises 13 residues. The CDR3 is CASSWDSYNEQFF. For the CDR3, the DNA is TGTGCCAGCAGCTGGGACAGTTACAATGAGCAGTTCTTC.

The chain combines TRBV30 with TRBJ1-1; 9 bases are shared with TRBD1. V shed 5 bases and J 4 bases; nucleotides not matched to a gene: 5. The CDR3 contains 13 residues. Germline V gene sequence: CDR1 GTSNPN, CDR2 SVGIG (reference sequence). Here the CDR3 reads CAWGQGRSTEAFF. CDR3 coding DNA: TGTGCCTGGGGACAGGGGAGGTCCACTGAAGCTTTCTTT. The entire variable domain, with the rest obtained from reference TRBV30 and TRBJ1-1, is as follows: SQTIHQWPATLVQPVGSPLSLECTVEGTSNPNLYWYRQAAGRGLQLLFYSVGIGQISSEVPQNLSASRPQDRQFILSSKKLLLSDSGFYLCAWGQGRSTEAFFGQGTRLTVV.

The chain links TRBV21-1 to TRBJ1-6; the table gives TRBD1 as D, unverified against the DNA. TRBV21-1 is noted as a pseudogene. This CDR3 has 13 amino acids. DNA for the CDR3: TGTGCCAGCAGCAACAGGCACAATTCACCCCTCCACTTT. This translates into CASSNRHNSPLHF.